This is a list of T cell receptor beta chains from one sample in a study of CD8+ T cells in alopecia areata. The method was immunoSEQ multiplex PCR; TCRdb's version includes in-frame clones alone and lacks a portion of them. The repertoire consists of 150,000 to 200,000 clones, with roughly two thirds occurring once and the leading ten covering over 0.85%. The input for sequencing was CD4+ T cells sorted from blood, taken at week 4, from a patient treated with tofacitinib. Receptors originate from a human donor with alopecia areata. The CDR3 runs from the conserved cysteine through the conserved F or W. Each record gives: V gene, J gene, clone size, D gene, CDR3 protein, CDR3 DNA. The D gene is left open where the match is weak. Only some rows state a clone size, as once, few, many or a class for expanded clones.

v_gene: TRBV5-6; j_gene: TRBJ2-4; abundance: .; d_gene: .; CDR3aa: CASSPGQTRLAKNIQYF; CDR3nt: TGTGCCAGCAGCCCAGGACAGACTCGCTTAGCCAAAAACATTCAGTACTTC
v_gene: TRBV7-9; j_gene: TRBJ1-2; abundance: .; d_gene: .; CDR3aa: CASSSNRPGDGRGYGYTF; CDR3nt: TGTGCCAGCAGCTCCAATCGCCCGGGAGACGGAAGGGGCTATGGCTACACCTTC
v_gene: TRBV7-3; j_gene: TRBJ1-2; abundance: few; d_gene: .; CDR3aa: CASSPGQTYGYTF; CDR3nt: TGTGCCAGCAGCCCCGGACAGACCTATGGCTACACCTTC
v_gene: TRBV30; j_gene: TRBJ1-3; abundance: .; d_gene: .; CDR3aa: CAWRGPGSGNTIYF; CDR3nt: TGTGCCTGGAGAGGCCCAGGCTCTGGAAACACCATATATTTT
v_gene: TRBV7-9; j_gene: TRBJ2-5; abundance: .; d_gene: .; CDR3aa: CASSLLQERETQYF; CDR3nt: TGTGCCAGCAGCTTACTTCAGGAAAGAGAGACCCAGTACTTC
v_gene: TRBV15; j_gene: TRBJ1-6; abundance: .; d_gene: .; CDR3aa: CATSRTFTPLHF; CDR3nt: TGTGCCACCAGCAGAACATTTACACCCCTCCACTTT
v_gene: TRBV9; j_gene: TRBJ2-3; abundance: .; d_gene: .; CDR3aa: CASSVVGGTDTQYF; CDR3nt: TGTGCCAGCAGCGTAGTAGGAGGCACAGATACGCAGTATTTT
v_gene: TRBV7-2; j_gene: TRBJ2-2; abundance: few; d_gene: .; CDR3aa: CASSQPGGELFF; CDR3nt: TGTGCCAGCAGCCAGCCAGGCGGGGAGCTGTTTTTT
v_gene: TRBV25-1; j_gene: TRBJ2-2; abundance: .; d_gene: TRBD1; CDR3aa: CASSEPGQVQGGELFF; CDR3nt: TGTGCCAGCAGTGAACCGGGACAGGTGCAGGGCGGGGAGCTGTTTTTT
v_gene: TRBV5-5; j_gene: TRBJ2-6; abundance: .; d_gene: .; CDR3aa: CASSLVGLSGANVLTF; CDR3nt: TGTGCCAGCAGCTTGGTAGGTCTCTCTGGGGCCAACGTCCTGACTTTC
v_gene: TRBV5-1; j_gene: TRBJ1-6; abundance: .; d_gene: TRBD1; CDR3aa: CASSVRDRGLSYNSPLHF; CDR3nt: TGCGCCAGCAGCGTCCGGGACAGGGGGCTCTCCTATAATTCACCCCTCCACTTT
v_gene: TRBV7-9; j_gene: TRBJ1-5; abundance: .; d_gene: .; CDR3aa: CASSPGGPQHF; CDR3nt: TGTGCCAGCAGCCCCGGGGGGCCCCAGCATTTT
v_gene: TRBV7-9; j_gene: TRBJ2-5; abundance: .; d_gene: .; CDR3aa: CASSLVAAETQYF; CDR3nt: TGTGCCAGCAGCTTAGTCGCGGCGGAGACCCAGTACTTC
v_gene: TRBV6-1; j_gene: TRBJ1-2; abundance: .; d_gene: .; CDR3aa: CATGDLYYGYTF; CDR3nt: TGTGCCACAGGGGACTTGTACTATGGCTACACCTTC
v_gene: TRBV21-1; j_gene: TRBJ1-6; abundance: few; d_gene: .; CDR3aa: CASSKLGAVNSPLHF; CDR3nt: TGTGCCAGCAGCAAGTTAGGGGCGGTTAATTCACCCCTCCACTTT
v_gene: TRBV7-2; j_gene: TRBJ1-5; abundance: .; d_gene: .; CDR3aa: CASSSRTGPQHF; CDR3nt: TGTGCCAGCAGCTCTCGGACGGGGCCCCAGCATTTT
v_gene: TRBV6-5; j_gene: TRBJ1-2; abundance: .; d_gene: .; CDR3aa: CASTPGRYGYTF; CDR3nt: TGTGCCAGCACCCCCGGACGGTATGGCTACACCTTC
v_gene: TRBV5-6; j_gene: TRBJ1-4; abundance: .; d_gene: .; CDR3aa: CASSTGGPEELFF; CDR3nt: TGTGCCAGCAGCACTGGAGGCCCCGAGGAACTGTTTTTT
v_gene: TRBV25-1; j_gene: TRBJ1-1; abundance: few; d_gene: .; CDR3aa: CASIGLTEAFF; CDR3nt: TGTGCCAGCATAGGTCTGACTGAAGCTTTCTTT
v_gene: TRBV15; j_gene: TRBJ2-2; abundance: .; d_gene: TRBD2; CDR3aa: CATSRDRGGDVDTGELFF; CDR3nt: TGTGCCACCAGCAGAGATCGGGGAGGGGACGTAGACACCGGGGAGCTGTTTTTT
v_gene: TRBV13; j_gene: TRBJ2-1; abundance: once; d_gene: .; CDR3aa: CASSLERTDNEQFF; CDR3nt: TGTGCCAGCAGCTTAGAGCGCACAGACAATGAGCAGTTCTTC
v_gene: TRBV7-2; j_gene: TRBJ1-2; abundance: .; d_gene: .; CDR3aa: CASSRRPFGGYTF; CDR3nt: TGTGCCAGCAGTCGACGCCCGTTCGGGGGCTACACCTTC
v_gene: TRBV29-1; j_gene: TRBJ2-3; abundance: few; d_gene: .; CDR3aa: CSVVAGEGDTQYF; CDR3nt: TGCAGCGTTGTTGCCGGAGAGGGGGATACGCAGTATTTT
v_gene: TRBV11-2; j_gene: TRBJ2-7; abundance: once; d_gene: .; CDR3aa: CASSLGTRTYEQYF; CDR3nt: TGTGCCAGCAGCTTAGGGACTCGCACCTACGAGCAGTACTTC
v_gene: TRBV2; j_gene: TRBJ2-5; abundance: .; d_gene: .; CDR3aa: CASSGVVQREETQYF; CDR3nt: TGTGCCAGCAGTGGGGTCGTGCAGAGGGAGGAGACCCAGTACTTC
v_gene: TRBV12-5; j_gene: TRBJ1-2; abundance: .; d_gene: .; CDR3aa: CASGETGSDGYTF; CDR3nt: TGTGCTAGTGGCGAGACAGGTTCGGATGGCTACACCTTC
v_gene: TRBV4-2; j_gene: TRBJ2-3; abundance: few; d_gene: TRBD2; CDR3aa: CASSQEFGTSGPDTQYF; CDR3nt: TGTGCCAGCAGCCAAGAGTTCGGGACTAGCGGCCCAGATACGCAGTATTTT
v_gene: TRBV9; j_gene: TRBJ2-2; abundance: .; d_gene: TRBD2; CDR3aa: CASSVVASGVTGELFF; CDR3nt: TGTGCCAGCAGCGTAGTGGCTAGCGGGGTTACCGGGGAGCTGTTTTTT
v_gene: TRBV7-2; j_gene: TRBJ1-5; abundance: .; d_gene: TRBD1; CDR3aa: CASSTTGLNQPQHF; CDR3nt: TGTGCCAGCAGCACGACAGGGCTAAATCAGCCCCAGCATTTT
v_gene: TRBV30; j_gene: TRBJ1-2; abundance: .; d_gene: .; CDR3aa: CAWSPVTFGYTF; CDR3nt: TGTGCCTGGAGTCCCGTGACATTTGGCTACACCTTC
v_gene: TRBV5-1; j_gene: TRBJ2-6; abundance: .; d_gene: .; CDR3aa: CASSQVPGANVLTF; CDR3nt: TGCGCCAGCAGTCAGGTTCCTGGGGCCAACGTCCTGACTTTC
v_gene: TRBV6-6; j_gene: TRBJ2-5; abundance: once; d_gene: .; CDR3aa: CASSYSKGETQYF; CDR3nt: TGTGCCAGCAGTTACTCTAAGGGAGAGACCCAGTACTTC
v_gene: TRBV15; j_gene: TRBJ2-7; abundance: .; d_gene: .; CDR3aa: CATSRRTESYEQYF; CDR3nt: TGTGCCACCAGCAGGCGGACAGAATCCTACGAGCAGTACTTC
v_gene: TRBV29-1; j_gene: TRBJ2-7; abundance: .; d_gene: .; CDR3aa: CSVGSGDEQYF; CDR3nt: TGCAGCGTCGGTAGTGGGGACGAGCAGTACTTC
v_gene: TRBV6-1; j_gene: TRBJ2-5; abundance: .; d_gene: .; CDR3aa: CAGAYGETQYF; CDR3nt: TGTGCCGGAGCATATGGTGAGACCCAGTACTTC
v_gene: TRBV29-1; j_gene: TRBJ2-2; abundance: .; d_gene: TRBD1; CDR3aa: CSVEARQGASHALFF; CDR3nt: TGCAGCGTTGAAGCTAGACAGGGGGCGTCCCATGCGCTGTTTTTT
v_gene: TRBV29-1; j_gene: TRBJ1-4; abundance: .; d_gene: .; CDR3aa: CSVDALGQLFF; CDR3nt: TGCAGCGTTGACGCCCTCGGACAACTGTTTTTT
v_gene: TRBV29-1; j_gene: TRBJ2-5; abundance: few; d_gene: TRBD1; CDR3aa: CSVKGQGRETQYF; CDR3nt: TGCAGCGTGAAGGGACAGGGACGAGAGACCCAGTACTTC
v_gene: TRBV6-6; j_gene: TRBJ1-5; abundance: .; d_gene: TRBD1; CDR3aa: CASSSADRGGTQPQHF; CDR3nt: TGTGCCAGCAGCTCCGCCGACAGGGGAGGTACTCAGCCCCAGCATTTT
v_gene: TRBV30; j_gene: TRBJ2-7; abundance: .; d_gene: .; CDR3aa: CAWSVFRAYEQYF; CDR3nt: TGTGCCTGGAGTGTATTTAGGGCCTACGAGCAGTACTTC
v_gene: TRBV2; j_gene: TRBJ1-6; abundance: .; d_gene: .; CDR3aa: CASSEGQGGPLHF; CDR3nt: TGTGCCAGCAGTGAGGGGCAGGGAGGACCCCTCCACTTT
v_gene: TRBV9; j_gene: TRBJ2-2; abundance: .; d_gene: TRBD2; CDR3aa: CASSLAALTGELFF; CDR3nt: TGTGCCAGCAGCCTAGCGGCTCTCACCGGGGAGCTGTTTTTT
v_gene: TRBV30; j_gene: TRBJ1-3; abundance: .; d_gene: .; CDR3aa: CACSLGTPGNTIYF; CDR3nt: TGTGCCTGTAGTCTAGGGACCCCTGGAAACACCATATATTTT
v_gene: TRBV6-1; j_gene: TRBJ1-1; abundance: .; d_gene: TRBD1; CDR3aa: CASIRGQGVNTEAFF; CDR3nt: TGTGCCAGCATCAGGGGACAGGGGGTCAACACTGAAGCTTTCTTT
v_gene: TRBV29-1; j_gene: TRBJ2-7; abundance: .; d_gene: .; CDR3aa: CSGTMGPSYEQYF; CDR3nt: TGCAGCGGGACTATGGGACCCTCCTACGAGCAGTACTTC
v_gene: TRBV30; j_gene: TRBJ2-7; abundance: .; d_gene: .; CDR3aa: CAGRYTGVGEQYF; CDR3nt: TGTGCCGGCCGCTACACCGGGGTCGGGGAGCAGTACTTC
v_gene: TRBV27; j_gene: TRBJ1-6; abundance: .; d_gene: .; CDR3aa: CASGYLNSPLHF; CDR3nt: TGTGCCAGCGGATACCTTAATTCACCCCTCCACTTT
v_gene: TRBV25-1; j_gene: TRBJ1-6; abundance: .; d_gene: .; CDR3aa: CASRRGQLGPLHF; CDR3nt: TGTGCCAGCAGGCGAGGACAGCTGGGGCCCCTCCACTTT
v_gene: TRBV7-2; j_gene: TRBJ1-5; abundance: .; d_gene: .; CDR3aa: CASSPGQSWQPQHF; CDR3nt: TGTGCCAGCAGCCCTGGACAGAGCTGGCAGCCCCAGCATTTT
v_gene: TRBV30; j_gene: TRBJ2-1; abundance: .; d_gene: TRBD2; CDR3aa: CAWSLEERGIGEQFF; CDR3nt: TGTGCCTGGAGCCTTGAAGAGCGGGGGATTGGTGAGCAGTTCTTC
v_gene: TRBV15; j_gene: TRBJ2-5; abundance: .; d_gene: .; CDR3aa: CATSRDRRSQETQYF; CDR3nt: TGTGCCACCAGCAGAGATCGGAGGTCCCAAGAGACCCAGTACTTC
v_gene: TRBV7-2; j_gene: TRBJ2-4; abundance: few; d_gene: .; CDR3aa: CASSPQQGARIQYF; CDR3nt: TGTGCCAGCAGCCCACAACAGGGAGCGAGGATTCAGTACTTC
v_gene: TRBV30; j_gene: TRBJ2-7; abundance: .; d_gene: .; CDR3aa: CAWAAGTEQYF; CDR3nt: TGTGCCTGGGCGGCGGGTACCGAGCAGTACTTC
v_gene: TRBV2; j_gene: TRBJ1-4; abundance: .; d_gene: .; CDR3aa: CASRGGVHEKLFF; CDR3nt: TGTGCCAGCAGGGGAGGGGTCCATGAAAAACTGTTTTTT
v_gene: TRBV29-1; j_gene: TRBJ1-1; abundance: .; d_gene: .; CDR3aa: CSVEDGNLKAFF; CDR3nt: TGCAGCGTTGAAGACGGAAACCTGAAAGCTTTCTTT
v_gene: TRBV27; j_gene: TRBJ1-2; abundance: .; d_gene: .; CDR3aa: CASSLGPDYGYTF; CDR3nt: TGTGCCAGCAGTTTAGGACCGGACTATGGCTACACCTTC
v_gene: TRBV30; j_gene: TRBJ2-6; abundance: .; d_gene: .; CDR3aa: CASTSGANVLTF; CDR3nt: TGTGCCTCTACCTCTGGGGCCAACGTCCTGACTTTC
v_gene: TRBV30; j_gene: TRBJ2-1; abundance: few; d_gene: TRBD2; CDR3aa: CAWTIGRLAGGNNNEQFF; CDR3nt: TGTGCCTGGACGATCGGGCGGCTAGCGGGGGGGAATAACAATGAGCAGTTCTTC
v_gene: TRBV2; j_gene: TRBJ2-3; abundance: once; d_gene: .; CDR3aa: CASSGVGLFADTQYF; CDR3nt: TGTGCCAGCAGTGGAGTGGGCCTTTTTGCAGATACGCAGTATTTT